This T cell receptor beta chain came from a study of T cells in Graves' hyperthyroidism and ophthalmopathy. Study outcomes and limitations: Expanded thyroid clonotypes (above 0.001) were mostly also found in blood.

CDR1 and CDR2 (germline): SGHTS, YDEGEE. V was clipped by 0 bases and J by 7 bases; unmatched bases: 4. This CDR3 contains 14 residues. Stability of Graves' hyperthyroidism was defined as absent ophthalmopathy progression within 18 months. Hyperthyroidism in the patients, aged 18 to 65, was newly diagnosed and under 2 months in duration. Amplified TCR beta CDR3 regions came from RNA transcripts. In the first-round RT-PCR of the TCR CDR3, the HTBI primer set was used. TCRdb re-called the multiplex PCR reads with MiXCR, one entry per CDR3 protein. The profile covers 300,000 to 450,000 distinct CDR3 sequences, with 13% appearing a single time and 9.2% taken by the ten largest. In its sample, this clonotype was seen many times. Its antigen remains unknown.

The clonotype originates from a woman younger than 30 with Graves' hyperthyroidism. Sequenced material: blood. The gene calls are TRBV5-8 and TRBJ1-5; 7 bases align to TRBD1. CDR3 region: CASSLGQGVQPQHF. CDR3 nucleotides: TGTGCCAGCAGCTTGGGTCAGGGGGTCCAGCCCCAGCATTTT.